These T cell receptor beta chains were read from a single sample in a study of control samples from healthy donors and cancer patients. This table comes from immunoSEQ multiplex PCR, and its TCRdb copy is limited to in-frame clones, with some not included. The table has some 100,000 clones, around nine tenths seen once. Material for sequencing was blood. The receptors stem from a man aged 25-45 years in good health. Both conserved end residues are part of each CDR3. The D gene is left open where the match is weak. Expanded clones are given a class, and other clones once, few, many or no size at all.

d_gene: .
j_gene: TRBJ2-2
v_gene: TRBV30
abundance: .
CDR3nt: TGTGCCTGGAGTACGGCTATTCGGCGAGTCACCGGGGAGCTGTTTTTT
CDR3aa: CAWSTAIRRVTGELFF

d_gene: .
j_gene: TRBJ2-7
v_gene: TRBV24-1
abundance: few
CDR3nt: TGTGCCACCAGCGGGGGTTCCTACGAGCAGTACTTC
CDR3aa: CATSGGSYEQYF

d_gene: .
j_gene: TRBJ2-6
v_gene: TRBV27
abundance: .
CDR3nt: TGTGCCAGCAGTTTGTTAGGTATGGGGGCTCATGGTGGGGCCAACGTCCTGACTTTC
CDR3aa: CASSLLGMGAHGGANVLTF

d_gene: TRBD1
j_gene: TRBJ1-4
v_gene: TRBV5-4
abundance: .
CDR3nt: TGTGCCAGCAGCTCCCGGGACAGGGGGCAAACTAATGAAAAACTGTTTTTT
CDR3aa: CASSSRDRGQTNEKLFF

d_gene: .
j_gene: TRBJ2-7
v_gene: TRBV27
abundance: .
CDR3nt: TGTGCCAGCATAAACTTATCGTCCGGGAGCTCCTACGAGCAGTACTTC
CDR3aa: CASINLSSGSSYEQYF

d_gene: .
j_gene: TRBJ2-3
v_gene: TRBV5-1
abundance: .
CDR3nt: TGCGCCAGCTTCCAGGAGCCTAGCACAGATACGCAGTATTTT
CDR3aa: CASFQEPSTDTQYF

d_gene: .
j_gene: TRBJ2-1
v_gene: TRBV2
abundance: .
CDR3nt: TGTGCCAGCAGCCCGGGACGGGTTGAGGGCAATGAGCAGTTCTTC
CDR3aa: CASSPGRVEGNEQFF

d_gene: .
j_gene: TRBJ2-7
v_gene: TRBV7-9
abundance: .
CDR3nt: TGTGCCAGCAGCCCAGAGCAGAACGAGCAGTACTTC
CDR3aa: CASSPEQNEQYF

d_gene: .
j_gene: TRBJ2-1
v_gene: TRBV6-2/TRBV6-3
abundance: .
CDR3nt: TGTGCCAGCAGTTGGGCTAGCGACTCCTACAATGAGCAGTTCTTC
CDR3aa: CASSWASDSYNEQFF

d_gene: TRBD2
j_gene: TRBJ2-1
v_gene: TRBV4-2
abundance: .
CDR3nt: TGTGCCAGCAGCCAGGCTAGCGGGAGCTACAATGAGCAGTTCTTC
CDR3aa: CASSQASGSYNEQFF

d_gene: TRBD1
j_gene: TRBJ1-4
v_gene: TRBV5-1
abundance: .
CDR3nt: TGCGCCAGCACGCGGCAGGGGGCTTCTAATGAAAAACTGTTTTTT
CDR3aa: CASTRQGASNEKLFF

d_gene: .
j_gene: TRBJ2-7
v_gene: TRBV7-8
abundance: .
CDR3nt: TGTGCCAGCAGCTTAGTGAAGGGACGGTCCTACGAGCAGTACTTC
CDR3aa: CASSLVKGRSYEQYF

d_gene: .
j_gene: TRBJ2-2
v_gene: TRBV11-2
abundance: .
CDR3nt: TGTGCCAGCAGCCTCCAAGTGGACACCGGGGAGCTGTTTTTT
CDR3aa: CASSLQVDTGELFF

d_gene: .
j_gene: TRBJ2-2
v_gene: TRBV19
abundance: .
CDR3nt: TGTGCCAGTAGCCGAGAGTTTACCGGGGAGCTGTTTTTT
CDR3aa: CASSREFTGELFF

d_gene: .
j_gene: TRBJ2-7
v_gene: TRBV28
abundance: .
CDR3nt: TGTGCCAGCAGCCCCAACCCTACTGGGGGGCTGCACGAGCAGTACTTC
CDR3aa: CASSPNPTGGLHEQYF

d_gene: .
j_gene: TRBJ2-7
v_gene: TRBV3-1/TRBV3-2
abundance: .
CDR3nt: TGTGCCAGCAGCCAAGAGGGGCCGGGACTTCGCCCCACCTACGAGCAGTACTTC
CDR3aa: CASSQEGPGLRPTYEQYF

d_gene: TRBD1
j_gene: TRBJ2-3
v_gene: TRBV24-1
abundance: once
CDR3nt: TGTGCCACCAGTGATTCGGACAGGGGAATCACAGATACGCAGTATTTT
CDR3aa: CATSDSDRGITDTQYF

d_gene: TRBD2
j_gene: TRBJ2-1
v_gene: TRBV7-2
abundance: .
CDR3nt: TGTGCCAGCAGCTCTAAGGGACTAGCGGGAGTTAATCCCAATGAGCAGTTCTTC
CDR3aa: CASSSKGLAGVNPNEQFF